This T cell receptor beta chain is drawn from a study of cytomegalovirus exposure and HLA in healthy donors. General study results and limits: The authors later found HLA-associated TCR beta chains more clonally expanded than equally common others. An analysis done earlier found most TCR beta V segments productive about 87% or about 30% of the time.

As regards this clone: The antigen remains undetermined.

The PCR used 60 Vbeta and 13 Jbeta primers. Methods used by the authors: Later reanalysis found approximately 80 million unique TCR beta chains, roughly 10 million of them shared. Data came from immunoSEQ multiplex PCR; TCRdb stores just in-frame clones and leaves some out. V, J and clone size were drawn from that table, and D and trimming were deduced from the DNA. The table has 110,000 to 150,000 clones, around four fifths seen once. This CDR3 region has 15 residues. From germline, CDR1 is SGHRS and CDR2 YFSETQ. V lost 1 base and J lost 0, with 9 bases in between. All the people who gave samples were healthy bone marrow donors.

The V gene is TRBV5-1, the J gene TRBJ2-3, with D perhaps TRBD2 (6 bases). The sequence was collected from a male donor in good health and CMV-seropositive. Sequencing input: PBMCs. CDR3: CASSLFGGSTDTQYF. In DNA form, the CDR3 reads TGCGCCAGCAGCTTGTTCGGGGGAAGCACAGATACGCAGTATTTT.